The clone carrying this TCR beta chain showed up just once. The sample is drawn from a study of blood T cell repertoires in COVID-19. Sequenced by immunoSEQ multiplex PCR; TCRdb stores in-frame clones only, minus some. The sample consists of about 200,000 clones, 75% to 85% of them appearing once. The length of the CDR3 is 16 residues. J lost 3 bases, V lost 5 bases, and 10 bases had no gene match. Germline V gene lookup returns CDR1 PRHDT and CDR2 FYEKMQ (reference sequence). This study enrolled people aged about 18 to 100 from about two dozen US geographic areas. The sample taken for sequencing was PBMCs or T cells enriched from blood (not recorded which). The chain couples TRBV13 to TRBJ2-3; TRBD2 matches 8 bases. This TCR derives from a middle-aged woman with acute COVID-19. The CDR3 nucleotides are TGTGCCAGCAGCCTCAAAGCGGGAGCTTTTACAGATACGCAGTATTTT. Encoded protein: CASSLKAGAFTDTQYF. Using reference TRBV13 and TRBJ2-3 for the parts outside the CDR3, the full variable domain is AAGVIQSPRHLIKEKRETATLKCYPIPRHDTVYWYQQGPGQDPQFLISFYEKMQSDKGSIPDRFSAQQFSDYHSELNMSSLELGDSALYFCASSLKAGAFTDTQYFGPGTRLTVL.